Listed here are 7 T cell receptor beta chains from one sample, sequenced in a study of vaccination and CD4 T cells after COVID-19. The treatment: roughly 10-day PBMC culture with coronavirus spike peptide pools or control peptides (ViraFEST assay). With the Oncomine TCR Beta short-read assay, DNA from cultured CD4+ T cells was sequenced. From the PCR reads, TCRdb called clonotypes with MiXCR, one entry per CDR3 protein. The sample comprises about 25,000 distinct CDR3 sequences, roughly 71% of which are singletons, and under 20% rests with the top ten. The antigens for these receptors are not known. Sequences were derived from CD4+ T cells from blood, cultured in vitro, sampled after SARS-CoV-2 vaccination. The receptors here all came from a human donor who received a COVID-19 vaccine.

The V gene is TRBV7-3, the J gene TRBJ2-3; TRBD2 aligns across 12 bases. Germline trimming cut 6 bases from V and 2 bases from J; bases unmatched to any gene: 12. The germline V gene has CDR1 SGHTA and CDR2 FQGTGA. The CDR3 covers 18 residues. The CDR3 is CASSRGASGGESTDTQYF. CDR3 DNA sequence: TGTGCCAGCAGTCGAGGGGCTAGCGGGGGGGAATCCACAGATACGCAGTATTTT.

The chain couples TRBV20-1 to TRBJ2-7; a possible D gene is TRBD2 (6 bases). The CDR3 totals 16 residues. V lost 0 bases, J lost 0 bases, and 15 bases lay in between. Looked up from germline, CDR1 is DFQATT and CDR2 is SNEGSKA (reference sequence). The CDR3: CSARDSRDGSSYEQYF. As DNA, the CDR3 is TGCAGTGCTAGAGATTCGAGGGACGGGAGCTCCTACGAGCAGTACTTC.

The CDR3, as DNA: TGTGCCAGCAGCCTGGGACTTACCGGCTACACCTTC. It specifies CASSLGLTGYTF. This sequence joins TRBV11-3 and TRBJ1-2; D is perhaps TRBD1 (5 bases). This CDR3 contains 12 residues. The germline V gene encodes CDR1 SGHNT and CDR2 YENEEA. The V and J ends lost 5 bases and 8 bases respectively, with 12 bases between them.

V gene TRBV19 combines with J gene TRBJ1-1; a possible D gene is TRBD1 (5 bases). V lost 0 bases, J lost 5 bases, and 7 bases lay in between. The V gene's germline CDR1 is LNHDA and CDR2 SQIVND (reference sequence). This CDR3 comprises 13 residues. The CDR3 bases are TGTGCCAGTAGTATAGATCGACAGACTGAAGCTTTCTTT. This codes for CASSIDRQTEAFF. The full variable domain, completed using reference TRBV19 and TRBJ1-1, is DGGITQSPKYLFRKEGQNVTLSCEQNLNHDAMYWYRQDPGQGLRLIYYSQIVNDFQKGDIAEGYSVSREKKESFPLTVTSAQKNPTAFYLCASSIDRQTEAFFGQGTRLTVV.

This clonotype was detected only a few times. This chain links TRBV6-5 with TRBJ1-3, with a tentative D call TRBD1 (5 bases). This CDR3 is built from 15 residues. Germline V lookup: CDR1 MNHEY, CDR2 SVGAGI. The V gene lost 2 bases and the J gene lost 0 bases, with 8 bases spanning the gap. CDR3 DNA sequence: TGTGCCAGCAGTTACGCGAGGGGCTCTGGAAACACCATATATTTT. Its translation: CASSYARGSGNTIYF.

V is TRBV6-1 and J is TRBJ1-5; 7 nucleotides agree with TRBD1. CDR1 and CDR2 (germline): MNHNS, SASEGT. V lost 11 bases, J lost 0 bases, and 13 bases stayed unmatched. CDR3 length: 16 amino acids. CDR3 sequence reads: CAQQGQIAYSNQPQHF. The CDR3 DNA reads TGTGCCCAACAGGGACAGATAGCCTATAGCAATCAGCCCCAGCATTTT.

This chain connects TRBV20-1 to TRBJ2-3; 11 positions match TRBD2. V trimming: 5 bases; J trimming: 0 bases; junction bases outside the gene matches: 4. Germline values: CDR1 DFQATT, CDR2 SNEGSKA (reference sequence). The CDR3 is 15 amino acids. CDR3 amino acids: CSAHIAGGSTDTQYF. DNA of the CDR3: TGCAGTGCTCACATAGCGGGGGGGAGCACAGATACGCAGTATTTT.